Listed below are T cell receptor beta chains from one sample, sequenced in a study of cytomegalovirus exposure and HLA in healthy donors. Measured with immunoSEQ multiplex PCR; TCRdb has only the in-frame clones, and not every one. Of fewer than 150,000 clones listed, 85% to 90% were seen once; the top ten hold about 7%. Sequenced: PBMCs. Receptor source: a woman aged 25 to 39 in good health and CMV-seropositive. The CDR3 runs from the conserved cysteine through the conserved F or W. The order of the fields is V gene, J gene, clone size, D gene, CDR3 protein, CDR3 DNA. D genes are given only for firm matches. Clone size is stated in some rows and not others, as once, few, many or a class when expanded.

TRBV5-8,TRBJ2-1,.,TRBD1,CASSLGTGPNEQFF,TGTGCCAGCAGCCTTGGGACAGGGCCGAATGAGCAGTTCTTC
TRBV27,TRBJ1-2,.,.,CASSSLRGTYGYTF,TGTGCCAGCAGTTCCCTCCGGGGGACCTATGGCTACACCTTC
TRBV7-9,TRBJ2-1,.,TRBD1,CASSAYRGLGNEQFF,TGTGCCAGCAGCGCATACAGGGGGCTAGGCAATGAGCAGTTCTTC
TRBV19,TRBJ2-4,.,.,CAISDRLLAKNIQYF,TGTGCCATTTCAGACAGACTTCTAGCCAAAAACATTCAGTACTTC
TRBV19,TRBJ2-7,.,.,CASSIGGPLYEQYF,TGTGCCAGTAGTATAGGAGGGCCTCTCTACGAGCAGTACTTC
TRBV21-1,TRBJ2-5,.,.,CASSNPTGAFQETQYF,TGTGCCAGCAGCAACCCGACAGGGGCTTTCCAAGAGACCCAGTACTTC
TRBV28,TRBJ1-2,.,.,CASSLYGGGYTF,TGTGCCAGCAGTTTATACGGAGGAGGCTACACCTTC
TRBV5-1,TRBJ1-1,once,TRBD1,CASSLRQGDTEAFF,TGCGCCAGCAGCTTGAGACAGGGAGACACTGAAGCTTTCTTT
TRBV9,TRBJ1-2,.,.,CASKGQGRALDGYTF,TGTGCCAGCAAGGGGCAGGGAAGGGCTCTGGATGGCTACACCTTC
TRBV14,TRBJ2-7,.,TRBD2,CASSRGLAGGPHEQYF,TGTGCCAGCAGCCGGGGACTAGCGGGAGGGCCACACGAGCAGTACTTC
TRBV5-1,TRBJ1-2,.,.,CASSVTTDRGGYTF,TGCGCCAGCAGCGTCACCACTGACCGAGGGGGCTACACCTTC
TRBV7-9,TRBJ2-5,once,.,CACDVYQETQYF,TGTGCCTGCGATGTGTACCAAGAGACCCAGTACTTC
TRBV30,TRBJ1-2,.,.,CAWLGALSYGYTF,TGTGCCTGGTTAGGGGCTCTAAGCTATGGCTACACCTTC
TRBV9,TRBJ2-7,.,.,CASSVGADSYEQYF,TGTGCCAGCAGCGTAGGTGCAGATTCCTACGAGCAGTACTTC
TRBV27,TRBJ1-2,few,.,CASRPTGLGGYTF,TGTGCCAGCAGACCTACAGGTTTGGGAGGCTACACCTTC
TRBV27,TRBJ1-2,.,.,CASSPEQGWFGYTF,TGTGCCAGCAGCCCCGAGCAGGGATGGTTTGGCTACACCTTC
TRBV5-1,TRBJ2-3,.,.,CASSHSVDPGQEADTQYF,TGCGCCAGCAGCCACTCTGTTGACCCGGGACAAGAGGCAGATACGCAGTATTTT
TRBV29-1,TRBJ1-6,few,.,CSVKPGVDSPLHF,TGCAGCGTAAAACCAGGGGTAGATTCACCCCTCCACTTT
TRBV11-2,TRBJ2-1,.,.,CASSSVGQGEFF,TGTGCCAGCAGCTCCGTTGGGCAGGGCGAGTTCTTC
TRBV5-1,TRBJ2-2,.,TRBD1,CASSPDRGPGELFF,TGCGCCAGCAGCCCAGACAGGGGCCCCGGGGAGCTGTTTTTT